The 30 T cell receptor beta chains in this list originate from one sample, sequenced in a study of cytomegalovirus exposure and HLA in healthy donors (dated by TCRdb to about 2017). The library was made by the immunoSEQ multiplex PCR assay. A mixture of 60 forward primers for TCR Vbeta segments and 13 reverse primers for TCR Jbeta segments was used in the multiplex PCR. The source is immuneACCESS, and TCRdb retained only in-frame sequences with V and J called. Part of the clones is not carried over; for the studies checked, unresolved V genes explain less than half of this, and the remainder is unexplained. For this sample there are around 190,000 clones; around 79% appear just once. 1.6% of the sample rests with the top ten. The sample taken for sequencing was PBMCs. The source is a woman in her fifties or sixties in good health and CMV-seronegative.

The chain links TRBV7-3 to TRBJ1-1; the D is unclear. The CDR3 contains 14 residues. The germline gives CDR1 SGHTA, CDR2 FQGTGA. V gave up 3 bases and J gave up 3 bases, with 11 bases separating them. CDR3 nucleotide sequence: TGTGCCAGCAGCTTTCGGGGTAGGGACACTGAAGCTTTCTTT. Translation gives CASSFRGRDTEAFF.

This clone was detected only once. The genes are TRBV27 and TRBJ1-1; D is unclear. The V gene's germline CDR1 is MNHEY and CDR2 SMNVEV (reference sequence). This CDR3 spans 12 amino acids. Trimming took 4 bases from V and 7 from J, leaving 10 bases between them. CDR3 residues: CASSSSRSEAFF. In DNA, the CDR3 is TGTGCCAGCAGTTCCTCGAGGAGTGAAGCTTTCTTT.

As concerns this clone: This sample includes further DNA sequences coding for the same CDR3. This chain uses TRBV21-1 with TRBJ1-4; the D call of TRBD1 is as the table states it, not checked on the DNA. TRBV21-1 is a listed pseudogene. The CDR3 sequence is 15 residues long. The CDR3 is CASSKAGQGCEKLFF. The DNA for the CDR3 is TGTGCCAGCAGCAAAGCGGGCCAGGGGTGCGAAAAACTGTTTTTT.

This rearrangement joins TRBV7-3 to TRBJ1-2, with D perhaps TRBD1 (6 bases). CDR1 and CDR2 from the germline V gene are SGHTA and FQGTGA. CDR3 length: 14 residues. The V and J ends lost 5 bases and 5 bases respectively, with 15 bases between them. The CDR3 DNA reads as TGTGCCAGCAGCCCTGTAAATCAGGGGTATGGCTACACCTTC. It encodes CASSPVNQGYGYTF.

This clone was counted a single time. Here the CDR3 reads CASALLRGDTDTQYF. CDR3 nucleotides: TGCGCCAGCGCCCTTCTGCGGGGAGACACAGATACGCAGTATTTT. The chain combines TRBV5-1 with TRBJ2-3; weak D call: TRBD2 (6 bases). Germline CDR1 is SGHRS and CDR2 is YFSETQ. V lost 7 bases to trimming and J lost 2 bases, with 17 bases between them. This CDR3 contains 15 residues.

This sequence joins TRBV6-6 and TRBJ2-2, with D possibly being TRBD2 (5 bases). Germline CDR1 is MNHNY and CDR2 is SVGAGI (reference sequence). The ends were cut back, 4 bases at V and 7 bases at J, with 7 bases in the middle. CDR3 length equals 12 residues. CDR3 sequence: CASSLGSGELFF. CDR3 coding DNA: TGTGCCAGCAGTTTAGGGAGCGGGGAGCTGTTTTTT.

V gene TRBV18 combines with J gene TRBJ2-7, with D possibly matching TRBD1 (5 bases). The length of the CDR3 is 13 residues. The germline V gene has CDR1 KGHSH and CDR2 LQKENI. The V end lost 7 bases, the J end lost 6 bases, and 16 bases lay between the germline ends. CDR3 DNA sequence: TGTGCCAGCTTCGACAGCGTACCCGGCGAGCAGTACTTC. Translating it yields CASFDSVPGEQYF.

The J gene is TRBJ1-4, the V gene TRBV19; D might be TRBD1 (5 bases). The CDR3 is 17 amino acids. Germline values: CDR1 LNHDA, CDR2 SQIVND (reference sequence). V was trimmed by 6 bases and J by 0 bases, leaving 17 bases between them. The CDR3 spells CASSPGRGIATNEKLFF. The DNA of the CDR3 is TGTGCCAGTAGCCCGGGACGGGGGATCGCAACTAATGAAAAACTGTTTTTT.

The CDR3 sequence is CASSMWRETDTQYF. The CDR3 nucleotides are TGTGCCAGTAGTATGTGGCGGGAGACAGATACGCAGTATTTT. The chain links TRBV19 to TRBJ2-3, with 7 bases that match TRBD2. This CDR3 is 14 amino acids long. Germline V gene sequence: CDR1 LNHDA, CDR2 SQIVND (reference sequence). Trimming cost V 3 bases and J 3 bases; bases outside gene matches: 3.

V usage is TRBV19 and J usage is TRBJ1-2; D is ambiguous. Trimming removed 3 bases at V and 0 bases at J, with 11 bases between. In germline, CDR1 is LNHDA, CDR2 SQIVND (reference sequence). The CDR3 has 15 amino acids. The CDR3 region is CASSMNRPPNYGYTF. CDR3 sequence (DNA): TGTGCCAGTAGTATGAACAGACCTCCTAACTATGGCTACACCTTC.

V usage is TRBV18 and J usage is TRBJ1-3; D unclear. The CDR3 length is 15 residues. Deletions cut 3 bases from V and 0 bases from J, with 9 bases between. In germline, CDR1 is KGHSH, CDR2 LQKENI. The CDR3 loop reads CASSPDSNSGNTIYF. The DNA of the CDR3 is TGTGCCAGCTCACCCGACTCCAACTCTGGAAACACCATATATTTT.

This chain's CDR3 is CASTTQGENQPQHF. CDR3 DNA: TGTGCCAGCACCACCCAGGGGGAAAATCAGCCCCAGCATTTT. The chain uses TRBV6-6 and TRBJ1-5; TRBD1 aligns across 7 bases. CDR3 length: 14 residues. CDR1 is MNHNY and CDR2 is SVGAGI in the germline V gene (reference sequence). V trimming: 7 bases; J trimming: 4 bases; junction bases outside the gene matches: 7.

The genes are TRBV29-1 and TRBJ2-1; 10 bases agree with TRBD2. Trimming took 2 bases from V and 6 from J; bases not matched to a gene: 7. Germline lookup yields CDR1 SQVTM and CDR2 ANQGSEA. This CDR3 is built from 15 residues. The CDR3 DNA reads as TGCAGCGTTGAAAATCCTAGCGGGAGTTTCAATGAGCAGTTCTTC. Translated: CSVENPSGSFNEQFF.

The chain has TRBV4-3 and TRBJ1-4; D may be TRBD1 (5 bases). The CDR3 covers 15 residues. Germline V CDR1 and CDR2: LGHNA, YSLEER. Trimming removed 4 bases from V and 5 bases from J, with 14 bases in between. For the CDR3, the DNA is TGCGCCAGCAGCCTAGAGACGGGGGGGAATGAAAAACTGTTTTTT. It translates to CASSLETGGNEKLFF.

This chain uses TRBV5-1 with TRBJ1-1; perhaps TRBD1 as D (6 bases). CDR1 SGHRS and CDR2 YFSETQ come from the germline V gene. Trimming left V 4 bases short and J 2 bases short, with 18 bases between. This CDR3 is built from 16 residues. Written as DNA, the CDR3 is TGCGCCAGCAGCCCACAGACAGGTGAGATAAACACTGAAGCTTTCTTT. It encodes CASSPQTGEINTEAFF.

For this clone: Its ends do not fully match the called genes, so a read error is possible. The chain links TRBV7-9 to TRBJ2-7; 10 bases agree with TRBD1. The CDR3 runs to 12 residues. The germline CDR1 and CDR2 sequences are SEHNR and FQNEAQ (reference sequence). The CDR3 DNA reads as TGTTCCAGCAGTTGGGACAGGGGTGAGCAGTACTTC. Its translation is CSSSWDRGEQYF.

This chain uses TRBV6-4 with TRBJ1-1; 8 bases are a match to TRBD1. CDR1 and CDR2 from the germline V gene are MRHNA and SNTAGT. This CDR3 has 15 amino acids. The V and J ends lost 6 bases and 1 base, in that order; junction bases with no gene match: 7. The CDR3, as DNA: TGTGCCAGCAGGGCCAGGACAGGGCCGAACACTGAAGCTTTCTTT. It translates to CASRARTGPNTEAFF.

The chain couples TRBV5-1 to TRBJ2-1; TRBD1 matches at 9 bases. Germline-derived CDR1 and CDR2 are SGHRS and YFSETQ. Losses at the gene ends were 5 bases for V and 7 bases for J; bases not matched to a gene: 13. There are 16 residues in the CDR3. CDR3 region: CASRMLSGQGTNEQFF. In DNA, the CDR3 is TGCGCCAGCAGGATGTTGTCGGGACAGGGAACAAATGAGCAGTTCTTC.

The V and J genes are TRBV6-5 and TRBJ1-6, with 9 bases aligning to TRBD1. Unmatched junction bases numbered 5, after V lost 7 bases and J lost 4 bases. Per germline, CDR1 MNHEY and CDR2 SVGAGI. The CDR3 contains 15 residues. The CDR3, as DNA: TGTGCCAGCAAATGGACAGGGGCGTATAATTCACCCCTCCACTTT. It encodes CASKWTGAYNSPLHF.

The rearrangement uses TRBV11-2 and TRBJ2-3; D is possibly TRBD2 (5 bases). The CDR3 contains 17 residues. The germline V gene has CDR1 SGHAT and CDR2 FQNNGV. V was pared by 2 bases and J by 0 bases, with 15 bases between. CDR3 protein: CASSLRVSGRSTDTQYF. DNA for the CDR3: TGTGCCAGCAGCTTAAGGGTCAGCGGCCGTAGCACAGATACGCAGTATTTT.

The chain carries TRBV5-4 and TRBJ2-3; unclear D gene. The CDR3 loop spans 14 amino acids. In germline, CDR1 is SGHNT, CDR2 YYREEE (reference sequence). Trimming cost V 1 base and J 0 bases, with 6 bases left between them. The CDR3 nucleotides are TGTGCCAGCAGCTTGTCCGGGAGCACAGATACGCAGTATTTT. Its protein is CASSLSGSTDTQYF.

This sequence joins TRBV25-1 and TRBJ1-1; TRBD1 aligns across 7 bases. The ends lost 2 bases at V and 3 bases at J; junction bases unmatched: 3. Germline V gene data show CDR1 as MGHDK and CDR2 as SYGVNS. The CDR3 totals 14 residues. CDR3 coding DNA: TGTGCCAGCAGTGAACCAGGGGGGTACACTGAAGCTTTCTTT. It encodes CASSEPGGYTEAFF.

This clone was picked up one time. The J gene is TRBJ2-1, the V gene TRBV5-4; D not certain. This CDR3 has 13 amino acids. Looked up from germline, CDR1 is SGHNT and CDR2 is YYREEE (reference sequence). V dropped 2 bases and J dropped 9 bases, with 12 bases sitting between them. The CDR3 loop reads CASSLRGDLEQFF. The CDR3 bases are TGTGCCAGCAGCTTACGCGGCGACCTTGAGCAGTTCTTC.

V and J are TRBV9 and TRBJ1-6; TRBD1 agrees at 7 bases. Germline values: CDR1 SGDLS, CDR2 YYNGEE. V shed 3 bases, J shed 4 bases, and the junction held 7 bases outside the gene matches. This CDR3 contains 16 residues. The CDR3 DNA reads TGTGCCAGCAGCGACGGGACAGAGATATATAATTCACCCCTCCACTTT. Translated, it gives CASSDGTEIYNSPLHF.

The chain uses TRBV4-3 and TRBJ2-1; D might be TRBD2 (6 bases). Trimming pared 5 bases from V and 0 bases from J, leaving 14 bases between. CDR3 length: 16 amino acids. Looked up from germline, CDR1 is LGHNA and CDR2 is YSLEER. CDR3 in DNA: TGCGCCAGCAGCGGGGAGCCGGGAGACTCCTACAATGAGCAGTTCTTC. Amino acids: CASSGEPGDSYNEQFF.

This sequence joins TRBV7-3 and TRBJ2-3; a possible D gene is TRBD1 (7 bases). Trimming cost V 2 bases and J 6 bases, with 15 bases left between them. The germline V gene encodes CDR1 SGHTA and CDR2 FQGTGA. The CDR3 sequence is 15 residues long. CDR3 in DNA: TGTGCCAGCAGCTTACAGGGGGGAAAACGGGATACGCAGTATTTT. This translates into CASSLQGGKRDTQYF.

This clone was seen only once. V is TRBV7-6 and J is TRBJ2-7; 8 bases map to TRBD1. The CDR3 totals 15 residues. The V gene's germline CDR1 is SGHVS and CDR2 FNYEAQ. V gave up 1 base and J gave up 1 base; unmatched junction bases: 3. The CDR3 is CASSLGTGISYEQYF. The DNA of the CDR3 is TGTGCCAGCAGCTTAGGGACAGGGATTTCCTACGAGCAGTACTTC.

This sequence joins TRBV18 and TRBJ2-7; 9 bases match TRBD1. This CDR3 contains 14 residues. Germline V gene data show CDR1 as KGHSH and CDR2 as LQKENI. After removal of 1 base from V and 4 bases from J, the junction contained 2 bases not matched to a gene. CDR3 residues: CASSPQQGAYEQYF. CDR3 nucleotide sequence: TGTGCCAGCTCACCACAACAGGGGGCTTACGAGCAGTACTTC.

This chain connects TRBV9 to TRBJ1-1; 8 nucleotides align to TRBD1. Unmatched junction bases numbered 12, after V lost 5 bases and J lost 0 bases. From germline, CDR1 is SGDLS and CDR2 YYNGEE. There are 17 residues in the CDR3. CDR3 protein: CASSPWAGGELNTEAFF. The CDR3 nucleotides read TGTGCCAGCAGTCCCTGGGCAGGGGGCGAGTTGAACACTGAAGCTTTCTTT.

The table lists this clone with a few counts. V gene TRBV5-6 combines with J gene TRBJ1-4; D gene ambiguous. The germline CDR1 and CDR2 sequences are SGHDT and YYEEEE. The V and J ends lost 0 bases and 8 bases respectively, with 11 bases between them. CDR3 length equals 14 residues. The CDR3 nucleotides are TGTGCCAGCAGCTTGGACGGGGAACGGGAAAAACTGTTTTTT. This sequence encodes CASSLDGEREKLFF. The whole variable domain, remainder taken from reference TRBV5-6 and TRBJ1-4, is DAGVTQSPTHLIKTRGQQVTLRCSPKSGHDTVSWYQQALGQGPQFIFQYYEEEERQRGNFPDRFSGHQFPNYSSELNVNALLLGDSALYLCASSLDGEREKLFFGSGTQLSVL.